This T cell receptor (beta chain) was obtained from a study of monozygotic twins with inflammatory bowel disease. TCRdb re-called the 5' RACE reads and gives one entry per CDR3 protein, without DNA. The sample's table shows about 110,000 distinct CDR3 sequences. The germline gives CDR1 SGHVS, CDR2 FQNEAQ. CDR3 length equals 19 residues. The genes are TRBV7-8 and TRBJ2-2; TCRdb picks TRBD1, but there is no DNA to check that call. The receptor's source is a human donor with ulcerative colitis or Crohn's disease, or a healthy co-twin of an affected twin (not recorded which). Sequencing was performed on blood. The CDR3 here is CASSLAPGLPSSNTGELFF.